The entry that follows covers one TCR beta chain sequence. Antigen specificity is unknown. The sample belongs to a study of blood T cells in healthy people across ages. General study results and limits: Whereas aged donors had fewer naive CD4+ cells, long-lived donors had more of them and higher diversity.

The authors ran a second PCR of about 7 to 11 cycles using a sample-barcoded 5' primer and a J-beta primer mix. TCRdb independently ran MiXCR on the 5' RACE reads; one entry per CDR3 protein. The sample contains fewer than 2,000,000 distinct CDR3 sequences, about two fifths of which appear only once. CDR1 is SGDLS, CDR2 YYNGEE, per germline. The V end was cut by 3 bases, the J end by 4 bases, with 13 bases between. The CDR3 runs 15 residues. The genes are TRBV9 and TRBJ1-4; no clear D gene. Sequencing was performed on blood. This clonotype was sampled from a human donor in good health. The CDR3 is CASSDPTVNNEKLFF. The CDR3 DNA sequence: TGTGCCAGCAGCGACCCGACGGTGAATAATGAAAAACTGTTTTTT. Based on the CDR3 plus reference TRBV9 and TRBJ1-4, the full variable domain is DSGVTQTPKHLITATGQRVTLRCSPRSGDLSVYWYQQSLDQGLQFLIQYYNGEERAKGNILERFSAQQFPDLHSELNLSSLELGDSALYFCASSDPTVNNEKLFFGSGTQLSVL.